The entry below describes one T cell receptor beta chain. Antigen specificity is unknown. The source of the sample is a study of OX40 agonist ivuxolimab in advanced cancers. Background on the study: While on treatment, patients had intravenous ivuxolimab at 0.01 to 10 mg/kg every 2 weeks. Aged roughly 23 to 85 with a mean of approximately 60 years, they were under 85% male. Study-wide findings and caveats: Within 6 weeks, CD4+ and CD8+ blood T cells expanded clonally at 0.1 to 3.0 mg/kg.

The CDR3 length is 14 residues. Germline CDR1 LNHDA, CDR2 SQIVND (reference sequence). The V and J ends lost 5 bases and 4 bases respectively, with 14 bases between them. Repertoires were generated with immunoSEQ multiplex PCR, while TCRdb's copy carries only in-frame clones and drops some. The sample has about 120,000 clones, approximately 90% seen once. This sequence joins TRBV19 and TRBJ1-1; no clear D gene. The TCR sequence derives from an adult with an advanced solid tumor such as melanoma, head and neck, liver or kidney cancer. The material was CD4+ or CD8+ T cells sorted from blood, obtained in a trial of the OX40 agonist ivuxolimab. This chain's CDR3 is CASSFLGESTEAFF. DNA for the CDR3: TGTGCCAGTAGTTTCCTCGGGGAATCCACTGAAGCTTTCTTT.